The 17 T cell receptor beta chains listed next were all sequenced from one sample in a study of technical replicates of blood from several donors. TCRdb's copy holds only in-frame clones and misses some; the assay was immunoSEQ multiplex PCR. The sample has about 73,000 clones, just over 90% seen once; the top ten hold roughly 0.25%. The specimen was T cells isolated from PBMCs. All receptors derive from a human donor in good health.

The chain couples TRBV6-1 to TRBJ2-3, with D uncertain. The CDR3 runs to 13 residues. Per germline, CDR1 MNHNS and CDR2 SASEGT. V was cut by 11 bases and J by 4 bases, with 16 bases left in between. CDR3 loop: CAGFDLEADTQYF. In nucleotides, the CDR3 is TGTGCCGGGTTCGATCTAGAGGCAGATACGCAGTATTTT.

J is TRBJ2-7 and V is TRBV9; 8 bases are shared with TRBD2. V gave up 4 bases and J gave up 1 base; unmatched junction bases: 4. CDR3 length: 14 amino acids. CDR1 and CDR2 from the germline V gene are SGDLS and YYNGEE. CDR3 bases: TGTGCCAGCAGCCCTTCGGGGGGGTCCTACGAGCAGTACTTC. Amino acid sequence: CASSPSGGSYEQYF.

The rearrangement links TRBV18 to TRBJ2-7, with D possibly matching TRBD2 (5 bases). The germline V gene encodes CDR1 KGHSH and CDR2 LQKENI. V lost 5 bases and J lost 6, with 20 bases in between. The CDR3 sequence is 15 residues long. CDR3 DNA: TGTGCCAGCTCAAAACTAGACTCGGTTGGCGGCGAGCAGTACTTC. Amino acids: CASSKLDSVGGEQYF.

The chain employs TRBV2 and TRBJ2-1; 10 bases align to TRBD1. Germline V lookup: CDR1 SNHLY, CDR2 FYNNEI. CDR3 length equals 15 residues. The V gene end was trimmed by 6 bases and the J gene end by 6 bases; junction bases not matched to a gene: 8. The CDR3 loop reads CASRVDRGSANEQFF. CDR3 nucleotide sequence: TGTGCCAGCAGAGTGGACAGGGGGTCGGCCAATGAGCAGTTCTTC. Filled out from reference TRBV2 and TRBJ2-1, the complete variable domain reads EPEVTQTPSHQVTQMGQEVILRCVPISNHLYFYWYRQILGQKVEFLVSFYNNEISEKSEIFDDQFSVERPDGSNFTLKIRSTKLEDSAMYFCASRVDRGSANEQFFGPGTRLTVL.

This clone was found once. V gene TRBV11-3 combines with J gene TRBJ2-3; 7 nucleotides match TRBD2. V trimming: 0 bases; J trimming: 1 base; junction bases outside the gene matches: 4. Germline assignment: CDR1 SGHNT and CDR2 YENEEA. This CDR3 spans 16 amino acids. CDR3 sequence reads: CASSLDLTSGTDTQYF. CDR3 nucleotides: TGTGCCAGCAGCTTAGATCTCACTAGCGGCACAGATACGCAGTATTTT.

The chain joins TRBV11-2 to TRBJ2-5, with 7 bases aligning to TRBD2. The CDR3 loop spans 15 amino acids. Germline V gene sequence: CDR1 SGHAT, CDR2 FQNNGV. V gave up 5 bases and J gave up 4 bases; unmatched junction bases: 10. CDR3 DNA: TGTGCCAGCAGCCCGGGAGGTAGCGGTCGAGAGACCCAGTACTTC. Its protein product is CASSPGGSGRETQYF.

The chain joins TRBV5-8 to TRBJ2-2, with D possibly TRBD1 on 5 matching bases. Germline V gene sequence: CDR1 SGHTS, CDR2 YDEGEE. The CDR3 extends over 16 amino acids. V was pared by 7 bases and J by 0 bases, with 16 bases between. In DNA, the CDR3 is TGTGCCAGCGCAAAGGGGCAGGGCCCGAACACCGGGGAGCTGTTTTTT. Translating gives CASAKGQGPNTGELFF.

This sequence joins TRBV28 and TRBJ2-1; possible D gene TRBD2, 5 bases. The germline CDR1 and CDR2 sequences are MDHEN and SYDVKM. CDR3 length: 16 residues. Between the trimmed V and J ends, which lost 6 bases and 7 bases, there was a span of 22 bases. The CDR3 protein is CASSPWSLFTRNEQFF. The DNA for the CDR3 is TGTGCCAGCAGCCCGTGGTCTCTCTTTACTAGGAATGAGCAGTTCTTC.

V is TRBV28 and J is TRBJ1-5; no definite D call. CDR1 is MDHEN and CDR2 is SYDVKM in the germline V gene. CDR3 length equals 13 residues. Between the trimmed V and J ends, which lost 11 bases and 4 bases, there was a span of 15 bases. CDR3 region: CASEGRFNQPQHF. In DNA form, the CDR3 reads TGTGCCTCCGAGGGCAGGTTTAATCAGCCCCAGCATTTT. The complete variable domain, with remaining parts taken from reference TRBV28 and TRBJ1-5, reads DVKVTQSSRYLVKRTGEKVFLECVQDMDHENMFWYRQDPGLGLRLIYFSYDVKMKEKGDIPEGYSVSREKKERFSLILESASTNQTSMYLCASEGRFNQPQHFGDGTRLSIL.

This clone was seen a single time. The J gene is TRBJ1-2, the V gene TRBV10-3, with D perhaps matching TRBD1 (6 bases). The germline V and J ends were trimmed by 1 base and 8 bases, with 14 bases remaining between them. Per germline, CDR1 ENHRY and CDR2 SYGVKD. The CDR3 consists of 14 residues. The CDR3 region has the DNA TGTGCCATCAGTGAGTTCGGGACAACTGGCGGCTACACCTTC. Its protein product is CAISEFGTTGGYTF.

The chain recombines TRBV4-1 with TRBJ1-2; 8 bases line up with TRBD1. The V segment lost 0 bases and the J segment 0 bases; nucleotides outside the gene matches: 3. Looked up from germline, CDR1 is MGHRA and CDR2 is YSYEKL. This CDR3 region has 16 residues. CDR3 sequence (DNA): TGCGCCAGCAGCCAAGAAAGACAGGGGACTAACTATGGCTACACCTTC. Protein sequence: CASSQERQGTNYGYTF.

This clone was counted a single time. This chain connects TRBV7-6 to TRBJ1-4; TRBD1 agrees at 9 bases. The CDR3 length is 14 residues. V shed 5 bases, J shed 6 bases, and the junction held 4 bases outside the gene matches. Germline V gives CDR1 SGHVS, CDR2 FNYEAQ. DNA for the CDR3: TGTGCCAGCAGCGAGGACAGGGGCGATGAAAAACTGTTTTTT. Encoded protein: CASSEDRGDEKLFF.

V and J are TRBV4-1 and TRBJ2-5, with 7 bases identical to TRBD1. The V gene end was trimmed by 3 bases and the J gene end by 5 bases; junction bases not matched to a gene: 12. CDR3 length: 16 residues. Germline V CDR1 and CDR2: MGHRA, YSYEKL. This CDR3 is CASSHRIGGFGETQYF. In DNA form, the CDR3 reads TGCGCCAGCAGCCATAGGATAGGGGGCTTCGGGGAGACCCAGTACTTC.

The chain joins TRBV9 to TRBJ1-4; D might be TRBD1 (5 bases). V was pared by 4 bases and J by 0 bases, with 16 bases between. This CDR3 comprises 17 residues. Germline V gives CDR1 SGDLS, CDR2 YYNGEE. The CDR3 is CASSIGGGWATNEKLFF. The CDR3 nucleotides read TGTGCCAGCAGCATCGGGGGAGGTTGGGCAACTAATGAAAAACTGTTTTTT.

CDR3 coding DNA: TGTGCCAGCCAAGGACAGGCAAATCAGCCCCAGCATTTT. Residues: CASQGQANQPQHF. The J gene is TRBJ1-5, the V gene TRBV18; TRBD1 matches 7 bases. The CDR3 loop spans 13 amino acids. CDR1 KGHSH and CDR2 LQKENI come from the germline V gene. Trimming cost V 8 bases and J 4 bases; bases outside gene matches: 5.

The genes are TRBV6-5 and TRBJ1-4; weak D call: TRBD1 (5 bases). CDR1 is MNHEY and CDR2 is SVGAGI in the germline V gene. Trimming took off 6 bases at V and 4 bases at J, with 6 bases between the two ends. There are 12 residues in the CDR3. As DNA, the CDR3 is TGTGCCAGCAGGGGGGGTAATGAAAAACTGTTTTTT. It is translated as CASRGGNEKLFF.

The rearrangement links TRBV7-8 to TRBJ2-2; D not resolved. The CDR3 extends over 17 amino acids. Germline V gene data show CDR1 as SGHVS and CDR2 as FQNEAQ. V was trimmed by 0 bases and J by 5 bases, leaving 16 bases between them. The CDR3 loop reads CASSLASLVLITGELFF. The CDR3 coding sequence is TGTGCCAGCAGCTTAGCGTCGCTAGTTCTCATTACCGGGGAGCTGTTTTTT. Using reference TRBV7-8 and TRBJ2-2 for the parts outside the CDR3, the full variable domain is GAGVSQSPRYKVAKRGQDVALRCDPISGHVSLFWYQQALGQGPEFLTYFQNEAQLDKSGLPSDRFFAERPEGSVSTLKIQRTQQEDSAVYLCASSLASLVLITGELFFGEGSRLTVL.